This T cell receptor beta chain was recovered during a study of shared clonotypes between healthy human individuals. Several immunoSEQ plates held equal portions of the genomic DNA taken from each subset. Data came from immunoSEQ multiplex PCR; TCRdb stores just in-frame clones and leaves some out. The sample has about 1.5 million clones, 95% to 99% seen once. V was shortened by 10 bases and J by 0 bases, with 16 bases between the two germline ends. CDR1 is MNHEY, CDR2 SVGAGI, per germline. CDR3 length: 15 residues. Sequences were obtained from naive CD4+ T cells sorted from blood. Described subset: CD45RA+ positively selected. The receptor comes from a man under 40 in good health. This chain links TRBV6-5 with TRBJ1-3; no clear D gene. CDR3 protein: CATALEEGSGNTIYF. The CDR3 nucleotides read TGTGCCACCGCACTCGAGGAGGGCTCTGGAAACACCATATATTTT.